This T cell receptor (beta chain) is drawn from a study of post-analysis software for immune sequencing data (dated by TCRdb to between 2014 and 2016). General notes on the study: Relapsing-remitting, secondary progressive and progressive-relapsing multiple sclerosis were recorded as disease courses, and subtype annotation was lacking for some patients. The patient repertoires were compared against approximately eleven previously published healthy control repertoires obtained from donors aged roughly 6 to 28 years. A subset of samples was prepared in parallel using single-end sample barcoding, then pooled and co-amplified after Illumina adapter ligation.

CDR1 and CDR2 were assigned from the germline V gene as MNHNS and SASEGT. Counted from cysteine to phenylalanine, this CDR3 has 13 amino acids. The retained sequence is limited to the CDR3, 39 bases, with the frame set at the first base. As to this clonotype: This clone's antigen is unknown. Base qualities are not recorded, but no much larger clone differs from it by a single base.

To demonstrate the VDJtools post-analysis software, the study profiled TCR beta repertoires from the peripheral blood of approximately twelve young patients with multiple sclerosis. The patients with multiple sclerosis were children and adolescents between roughly 6 and 17 years of age. To prepare the library, PCR was applied. For sequencing, an Illumina HiSeq 2500 was employed. To reduce PCR and sequencing biases, unique molecular identifiers were built into the TCR beta cDNA libraries. Every 1 to 10 million input T cells yielded 500,000 or so cDNA molecules, meaning each molecule approximated one T cell. Patient libraries were prepared and sequenced with the same protocol used for the earlier healthy control dataset. Within a given batch, samples were prepared together, multiplexed and sequenced on the same HiSeq lane. Regarding the original processing steps: MIGEC handled the raw barcoded reads, throwing out single-read molecular identifier groups before consensus assembly and CDR3 extraction. VDJtools was used for post-analysis of the clonotype tables, with diversity normalized by down-sampling every dataset to the smallest sample size. To correct batch-related cross-sample contamination, repertoire overlap clustering matched CDR3 amino acid sequences but not nucleotide sequences. TCRdb passed the public sequencing reads through fastp at Q25 and MiXCR, retaining productive beta sequences. One record per CDR3 amino acid sequence lists the most common genes and DNA. The V and J calls and clone size come from TCRdb's table, not from the authors' own analysis. Present in this sample are roughly 870,000 distinct CDR3 sequences, about 57% of which were seen just once. Around 4.5% of the sample rests with the top ten.

The study at large found these results: Direct clustering with F measure showed strong co-clustering of samples prepared in the same batch, prompting a batch-effect correction. Patients showed significantly higher frequencies than controls for about 5 TRBV segments, among them TRBV5-6, TRBV5-1 and TRBV20-1. The multiple sclerosis patient group was slightly younger than the control group. Significantly lower normalized Chao1 diversity was found in multiple sclerosis patients than in controls, suggesting substantial peripheral T-cell clonal expansion.

The TCR originated in a girl aged 10-17 years with multiple sclerosis. The chain was built from TRBV6-1 and TRBJ2-7; the D gene is perhaps TRBD1, from 6 matching bases. The tail of the sequence fits TRBJ2-5 better, so the J call may be wrong. Specimen: blood. The nucleotide sequence is TGTGCCAGCAGAAAGGGGGTTTCGGAGACCCAGTACTTC. Its protein product is CASRKGVSETQYF.